This T cell receptor beta chain was recorded in a study of T cells in women clearing cervical HPV infection. Study overall: Control women cleared a single incident HPV16 infection within 12 months.

The length of the CDR3 is 14 residues. CDR1 is MNHEY, CDR2 SVGEGT, per germline. Details on this clone: From the germline J gene comes the end of the CDR3, since the read stops 3 residues before it.

The assay was immunoSEQ multiplex PCR, and TCRdb's table has in-frame clones only and misses some. The ten top clones account for 3% to 3.5%, within a sample of about 30,000 clones. Sequencing input: blood buffy coat. The rearrangement links TRBV6-2 or TRBV6-3 to TRBJ1-2; D is ambiguous. The clonotype was recovered from a woman aged 18 to 75 with a cervical HPV16 infection that either progressed to CIN3+ or cleared (not recorded which). The CDR3 loop is CASIGLAQADTYTF. CDR3 DNA (partial): TGTGCCAGCATCGGACTAGCGCAGGCAGATACC.